This T cell receptor beta chain was recovered during a study of post-analysis software for immune sequencing data. On the study more broadly: Relapsing-remitting, secondary progressive and progressive-relapsing forms made up the multiple sclerosis disease courses.

The CDR3 is 13 amino acids. Between the trimmed V and J ends, which lost 0 bases and 3 bases, there was a span of 6 bases. Germline V gene lookup returns CDR1 MGHRA and CDR2 YSYEKL. Whole-study results and caveats: Controls showed lower frequencies than patients for several TRBV segments, and TRBV5-6, TRBV5-1 and TRBV20-1 were among these. Controls showed significantly higher normalized Chao1 diversity than did multiple sclerosis patients. Samples from one preparation batch, clustered by F measure, grouped strongly together.

Notes on this clonotype: Its antigen is unidentified.

The authors incorporated unique molecular identifiers into the TCR beta cDNA libraries. There were roughly 1 to 11 million T cells, and some 500,000 cDNA molecules came from them. TCRdb recomputed calls from the PCR reads with MiXCR, one row per CDR3 protein. Of approximately 570,000 distinct CDR3 sequences listed, roughly 45% are singletons. The source is a girl under 18 with multiple sclerosis. Sequenced material: blood. The gene calls are TRBV4-1 and TRBJ2-7; D is unresolved. CDR3 protein: CASSQDFGYEQYF. In DNA, the CDR3 is TGCGCCAGCAGCCAAGATTTCGGCTACGAGCAGTACTTC.